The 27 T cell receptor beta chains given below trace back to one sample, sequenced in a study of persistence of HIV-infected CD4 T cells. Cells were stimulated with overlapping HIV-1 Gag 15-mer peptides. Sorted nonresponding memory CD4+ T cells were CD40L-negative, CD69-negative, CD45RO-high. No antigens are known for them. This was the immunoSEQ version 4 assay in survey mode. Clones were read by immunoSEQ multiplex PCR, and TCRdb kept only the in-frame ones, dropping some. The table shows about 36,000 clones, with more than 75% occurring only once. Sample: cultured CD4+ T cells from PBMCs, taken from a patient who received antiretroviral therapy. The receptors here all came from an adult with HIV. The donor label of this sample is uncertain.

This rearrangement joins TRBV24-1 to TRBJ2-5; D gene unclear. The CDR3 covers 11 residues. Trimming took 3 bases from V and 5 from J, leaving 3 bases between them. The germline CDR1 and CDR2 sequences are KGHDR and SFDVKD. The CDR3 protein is CATSDRETQYF. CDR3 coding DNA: TGTGCCACCAGTGATCGCGAGACCCAGTACTTC.

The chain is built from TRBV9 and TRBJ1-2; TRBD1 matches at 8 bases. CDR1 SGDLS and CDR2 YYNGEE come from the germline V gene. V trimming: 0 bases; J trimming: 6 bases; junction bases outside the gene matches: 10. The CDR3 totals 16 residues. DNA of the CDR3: TGTGCCAGCAGCGTAGGGACAGGGAATCTTATCCATGGCTACACCTTC. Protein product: CASSVGTGNLIHGYTF.

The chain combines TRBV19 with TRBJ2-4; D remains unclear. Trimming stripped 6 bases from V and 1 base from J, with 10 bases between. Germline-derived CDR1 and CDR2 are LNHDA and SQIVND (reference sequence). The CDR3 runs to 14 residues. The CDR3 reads CASRTTEAKNIQYF. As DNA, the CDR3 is TGTGCCAGTAGGACGACGGAGGCCAAAAACATTCAGTACTTC. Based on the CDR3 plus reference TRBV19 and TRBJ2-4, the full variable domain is DGGITQSPKYLFRKEGQNVTLSCEQNLNHDAMYWYRQDPGQGLRLIYYSQIVNDFQKGDIAEGYSVSREKKESFPLTVTSAQKNPTAFYLCASRTTEAKNIQYFGAGTRLSVL.

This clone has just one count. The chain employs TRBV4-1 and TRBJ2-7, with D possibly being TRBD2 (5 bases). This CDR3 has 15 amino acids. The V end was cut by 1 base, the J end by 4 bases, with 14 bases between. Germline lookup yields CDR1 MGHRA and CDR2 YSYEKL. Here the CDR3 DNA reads TGCGCCAGCAGCCAAGGAGCGGTTGCGGATTACGAGCAGTACTTC. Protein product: CASSQGAVADYEQYF.

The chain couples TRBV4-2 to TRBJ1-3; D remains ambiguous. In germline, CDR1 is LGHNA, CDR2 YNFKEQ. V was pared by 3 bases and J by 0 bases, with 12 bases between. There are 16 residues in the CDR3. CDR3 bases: TGTGCCAGCAGCCATTCAACTTCAAGCTCTGGAAACACCATATATTTT. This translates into CASSHSTSSSGNTIYF.

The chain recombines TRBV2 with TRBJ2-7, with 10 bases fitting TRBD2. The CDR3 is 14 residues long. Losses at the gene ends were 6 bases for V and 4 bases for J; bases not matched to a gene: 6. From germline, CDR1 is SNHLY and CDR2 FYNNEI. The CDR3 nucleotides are TGTGCCAGCAGGACCCGACTAGCGGGTTACGAGCAGTACTTC. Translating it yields CASRTRLAGYEQYF.

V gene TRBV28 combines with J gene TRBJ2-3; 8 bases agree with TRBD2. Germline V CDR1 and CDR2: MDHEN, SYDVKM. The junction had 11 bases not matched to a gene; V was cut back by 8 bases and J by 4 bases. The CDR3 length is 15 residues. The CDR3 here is CASVASGGLSDTQYF. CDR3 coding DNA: TGTGCCAGCGTTGCATCGGGGGGGTTATCAGATACGCAGTATTTT. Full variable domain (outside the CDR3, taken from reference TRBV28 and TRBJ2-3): DVKVTQSSRYLVKRTGEKVFLECVQDMDHENMFWYRQDPGLGLRLIYFSYDVKMKEKGDIPEGYSVSREKKERFSLILESASTNQTSMYLCASVASGGLSDTQYFGPGTRLTVL.

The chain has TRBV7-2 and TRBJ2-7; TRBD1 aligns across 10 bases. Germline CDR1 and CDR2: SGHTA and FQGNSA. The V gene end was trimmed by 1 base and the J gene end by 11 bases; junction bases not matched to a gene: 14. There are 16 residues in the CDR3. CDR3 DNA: TGTGCCAGCAGCTTAGTCTCCGGGACAGGGGTTTACGATGAGTACTTC. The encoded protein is CASSLVSGTGVYDEYF.

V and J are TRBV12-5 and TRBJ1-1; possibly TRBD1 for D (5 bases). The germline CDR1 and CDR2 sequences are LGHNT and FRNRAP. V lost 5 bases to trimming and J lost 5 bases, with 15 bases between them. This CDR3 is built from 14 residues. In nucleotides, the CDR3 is TGTGCTAGTGGTAGGGACGGGGCGAGGACTGAAGCTTTCTTT. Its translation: CASGRDGARTEAFF.

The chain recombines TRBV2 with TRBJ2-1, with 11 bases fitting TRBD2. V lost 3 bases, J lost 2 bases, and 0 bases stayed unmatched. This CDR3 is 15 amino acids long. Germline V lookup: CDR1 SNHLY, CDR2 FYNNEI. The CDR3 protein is CASSDSGGAYNEQFF. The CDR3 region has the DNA TGTGCCAGCAGTGATAGCGGGGGGGCCTACAATGAGCAGTTCTTC.

In nucleotides, the CDR3 is TGCGCCAGCAGCTTGGAGGGGGCGCAGGACACCGGGGAGCTGTTTTTT. It yields the protein CASSLEGAQDTGELFF. The chain links TRBV5-1 to TRBJ2-2; 7 nucleotides line up with TRBD1. Trimming removed 0 bases from V and 3 bases from J; junction bases left unmatched: 5. The germline V gene encodes CDR1 SGHRS and CDR2 YFSETQ. CDR3 length equals 16 residues.

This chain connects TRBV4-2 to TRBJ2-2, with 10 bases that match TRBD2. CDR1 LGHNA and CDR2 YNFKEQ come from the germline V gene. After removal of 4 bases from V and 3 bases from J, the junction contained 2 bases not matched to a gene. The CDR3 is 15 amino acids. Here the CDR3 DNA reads TGTGCCAGCAGCCCTAGCGGGGGCGACACCGGGGAGCTGTTTTTT. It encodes CASSPSGGDTGELFF.

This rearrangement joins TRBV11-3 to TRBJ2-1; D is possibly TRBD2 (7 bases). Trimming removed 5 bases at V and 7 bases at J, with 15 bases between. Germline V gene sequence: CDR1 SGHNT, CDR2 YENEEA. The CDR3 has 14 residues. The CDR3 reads CASSLRGARNEQFF. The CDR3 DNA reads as TGTGCCAGCAGCCTCCGGGGGGCTCGGAATGAGCAGTTCTTC.

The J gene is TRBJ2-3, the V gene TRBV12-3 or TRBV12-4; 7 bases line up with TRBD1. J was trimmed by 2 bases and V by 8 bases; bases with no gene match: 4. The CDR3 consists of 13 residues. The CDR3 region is CASRDSYTDTQYF. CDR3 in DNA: TGTGCCAGCCGGGACAGCTACACAGATACGCAGTATTTT.

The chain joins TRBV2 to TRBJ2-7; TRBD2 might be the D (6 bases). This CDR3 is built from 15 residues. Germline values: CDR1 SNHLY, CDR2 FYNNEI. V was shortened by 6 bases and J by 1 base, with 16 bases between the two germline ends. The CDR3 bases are TGTGCCAGCAGCAGGGACTTACAACTGTCCTACGAGCAGTACTTC. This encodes CASSRDLQLSYEQYF. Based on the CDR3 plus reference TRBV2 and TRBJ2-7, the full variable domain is EPEVTQTPSHQVTQMGQEVILRCVPISNHLYFYWYRQILGQKVEFLVSFYNNEISEKSEIFDDQFSVERPDGSNFTLKIRSTKLEDSAMYFCASSRDLQLSYEQYFGPGTRLTVT.

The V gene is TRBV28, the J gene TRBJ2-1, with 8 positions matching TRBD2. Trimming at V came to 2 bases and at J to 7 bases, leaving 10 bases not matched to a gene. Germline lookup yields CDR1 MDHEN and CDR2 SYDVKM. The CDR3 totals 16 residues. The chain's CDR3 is CASSLGVFGGVNEQFF. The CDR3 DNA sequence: TGTGCCAGCAGTTTAGGTGTCTTCGGGGGGGTAAATGAGCAGTTCTTC.

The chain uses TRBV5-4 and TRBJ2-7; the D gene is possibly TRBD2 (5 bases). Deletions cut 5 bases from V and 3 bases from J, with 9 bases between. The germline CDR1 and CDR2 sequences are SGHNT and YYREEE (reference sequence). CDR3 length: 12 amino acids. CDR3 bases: TGTGCCAGCAGTCGGGAATTCTACGAGCAGTACTTC. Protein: CASSREFYEQYF.

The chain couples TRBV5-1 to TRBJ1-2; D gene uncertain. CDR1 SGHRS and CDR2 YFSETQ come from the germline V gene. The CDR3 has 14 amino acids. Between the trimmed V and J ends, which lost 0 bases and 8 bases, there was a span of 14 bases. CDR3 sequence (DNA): TGCGCCAGCAGCTTGGATCTCGGGGAGGAAGGCTACACCTTC. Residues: CASSLDLGEEGYTF.

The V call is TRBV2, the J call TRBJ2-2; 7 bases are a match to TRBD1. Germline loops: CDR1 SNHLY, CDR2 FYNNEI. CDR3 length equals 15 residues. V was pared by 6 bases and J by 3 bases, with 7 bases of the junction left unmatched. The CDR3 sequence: CASSRQGRDTGELFF. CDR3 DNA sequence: TGTGCCAGCAGCCGACAGGGAAGAGACACCGGGGAGCTGTTTTTT.

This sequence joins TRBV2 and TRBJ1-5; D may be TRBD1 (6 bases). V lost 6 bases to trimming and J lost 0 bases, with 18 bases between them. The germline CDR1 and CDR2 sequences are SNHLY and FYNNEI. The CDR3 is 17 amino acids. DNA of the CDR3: TGTGCCAGCAGAAGCCCCGCGGGACAACTTAGCAATCAGCCCCAGCATTTT. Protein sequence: CASRSPAGQLSNQPQHF. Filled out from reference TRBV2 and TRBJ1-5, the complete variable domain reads EPEVTQTPSHQVTQMGQEVILRCVPISNHLYFYWYRQILGQKVEFLVSFYNNEISEKSEIFDDQFSVERPDGSNFTLKIRSTKLEDSAMYFCASRSPAGQLSNQPQHFGDGTRLSIL.

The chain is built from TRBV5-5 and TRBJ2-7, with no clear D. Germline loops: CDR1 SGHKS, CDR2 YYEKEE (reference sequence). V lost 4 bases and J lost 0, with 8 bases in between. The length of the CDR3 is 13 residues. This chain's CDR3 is CASSPGHSYEQYF. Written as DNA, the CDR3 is TGTGCCAGCAGCCCCGGGCACTCCTACGAGCAGTACTTC.

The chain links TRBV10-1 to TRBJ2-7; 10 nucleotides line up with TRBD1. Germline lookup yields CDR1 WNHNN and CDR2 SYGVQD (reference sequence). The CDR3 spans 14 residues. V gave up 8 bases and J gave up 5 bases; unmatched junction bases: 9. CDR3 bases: TGCGCCAGCTCCAGAGACAGGGGGCTAGACGAGCAGTACTTC. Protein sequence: CASSRDRGLDEQYF.

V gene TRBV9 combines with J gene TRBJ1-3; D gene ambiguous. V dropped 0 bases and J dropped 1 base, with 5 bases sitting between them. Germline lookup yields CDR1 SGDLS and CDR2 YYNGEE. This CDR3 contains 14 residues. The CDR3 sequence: CASSVGMSGNTIYF. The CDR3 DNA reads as TGTGCCAGCAGCGTAGGAATGTCTGGAAACACCATATATTTT.

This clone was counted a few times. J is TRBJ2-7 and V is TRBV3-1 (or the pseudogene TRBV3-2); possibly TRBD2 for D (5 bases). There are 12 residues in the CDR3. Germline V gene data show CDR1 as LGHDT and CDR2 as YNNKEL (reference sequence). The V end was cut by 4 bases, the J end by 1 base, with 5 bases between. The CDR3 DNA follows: TGTGCCAGCAGCCGAGGGTCCTACGAGCAGTACTTC. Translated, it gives CASSRGSYEQYF.

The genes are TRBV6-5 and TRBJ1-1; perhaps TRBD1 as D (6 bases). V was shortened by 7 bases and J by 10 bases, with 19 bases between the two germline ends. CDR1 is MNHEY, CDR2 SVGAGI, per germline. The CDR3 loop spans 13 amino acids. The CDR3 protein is CASTPGQSQVAFF. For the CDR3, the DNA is TGTGCCAGCACTCCAGGACAGAGTCAGGTAGCTTTCTTT.

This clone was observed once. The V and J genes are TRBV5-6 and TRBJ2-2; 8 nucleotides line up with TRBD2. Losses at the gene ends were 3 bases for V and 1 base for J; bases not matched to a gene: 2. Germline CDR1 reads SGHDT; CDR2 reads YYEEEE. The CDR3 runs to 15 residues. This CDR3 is CASSSLAGNTGELFF. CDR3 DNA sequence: TGTGCCAGCAGCTCGCTAGCGGGGAACACCGGGGAGCTGTTTTTT.

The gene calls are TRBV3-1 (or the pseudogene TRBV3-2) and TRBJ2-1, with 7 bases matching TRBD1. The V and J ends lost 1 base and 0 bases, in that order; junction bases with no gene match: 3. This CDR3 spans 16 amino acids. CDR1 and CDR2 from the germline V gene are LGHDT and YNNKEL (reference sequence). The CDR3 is CASSQVYRGSYNEQFF. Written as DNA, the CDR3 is TGTGCCAGCAGCCAAGTCTACAGGGGCTCCTACAATGAGCAGTTCTTC.